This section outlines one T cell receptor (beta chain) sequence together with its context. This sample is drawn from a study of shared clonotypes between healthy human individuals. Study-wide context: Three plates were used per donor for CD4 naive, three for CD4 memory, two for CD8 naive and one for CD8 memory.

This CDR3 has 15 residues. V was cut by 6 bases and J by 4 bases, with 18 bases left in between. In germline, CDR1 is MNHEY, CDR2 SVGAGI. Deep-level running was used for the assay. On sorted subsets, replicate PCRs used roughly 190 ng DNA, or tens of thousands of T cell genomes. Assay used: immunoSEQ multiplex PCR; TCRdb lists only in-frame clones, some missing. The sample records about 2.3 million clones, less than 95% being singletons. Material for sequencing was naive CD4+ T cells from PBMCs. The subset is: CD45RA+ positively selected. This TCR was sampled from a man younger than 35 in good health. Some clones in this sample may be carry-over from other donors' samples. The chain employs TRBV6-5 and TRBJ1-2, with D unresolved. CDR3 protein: CASSRFGEGIYGYTF. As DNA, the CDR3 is TGTGCCAGCAGCCGGTTCGGGGAAGGTATCTATGGCTACACCTTC.